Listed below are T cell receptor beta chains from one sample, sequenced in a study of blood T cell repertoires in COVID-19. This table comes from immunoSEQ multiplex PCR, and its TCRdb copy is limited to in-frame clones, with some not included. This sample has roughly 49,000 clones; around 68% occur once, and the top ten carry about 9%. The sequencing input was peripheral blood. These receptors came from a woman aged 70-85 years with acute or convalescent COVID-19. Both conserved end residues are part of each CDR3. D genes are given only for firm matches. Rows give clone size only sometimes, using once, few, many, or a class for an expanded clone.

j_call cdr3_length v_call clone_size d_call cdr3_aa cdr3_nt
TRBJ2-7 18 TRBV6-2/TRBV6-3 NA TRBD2 CASSFLWGASGISYEQYF TGTGCCAGCAGTTTCCTGTGGGGTGCTAGCGGGATCTCCTACGAGCAGTACTTC
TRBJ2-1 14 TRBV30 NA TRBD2 CAWSLSGRAVEQFF TGTGCCTGGTCCCTCAGTGGGAGGGCCGTTGAGCAGTTCTTC
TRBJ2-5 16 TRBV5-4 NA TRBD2 CASSSRLAAYQETQYF TGTGCCAGCAGCTCGAGACTAGCGGCGTACCAAGAGACCCAGTACTTC
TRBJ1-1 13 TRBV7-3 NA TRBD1 CASRQGIGAEAFF TGTGCCAGTAGACAGGGAATCGGCGCTGAAGCTTTCTTT
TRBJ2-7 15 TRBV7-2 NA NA CASSLAFGGGPEQYF TGTGCCAGCAGCTTAGCATTTGGGGGGGGGCCGGAGCAGTACTTC
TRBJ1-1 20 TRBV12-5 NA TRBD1 CASGHIPAIQGGRGNTEAFF TGTGCTAGTGGTCATATCCCGGCCATACAGGGGGGCCGAGGGAACACTGAAGCTTTCTTT
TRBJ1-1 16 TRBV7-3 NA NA CASSLVGAGVGTEAFF TGTGCCAGCAGCTTGGTGGGTGCGGGGGTGGGGACTGAAGCTTTCTTT
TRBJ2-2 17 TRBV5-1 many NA CASSFRPGGTNTGELFF TGCGCCAGCAGCTTCCGTCCGGGGGGCACCAACACCGGGGAGCTGTTTTTT
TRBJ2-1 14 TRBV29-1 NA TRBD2 CSVRASGPYNEQFF TGCAGCGTTCGGGCTAGCGGGCCTTACAATGAGCAGTTCTTC
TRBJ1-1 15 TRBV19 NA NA CASRREEGDYTEAFF TGTGCCAGTAGGCGTGAAGAGGGAGACTACACTGAAGCTTTCTTT
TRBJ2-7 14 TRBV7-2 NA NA CASSLGPGAYEQYF TGTGCCAGCAGCTTGGGGCCAGGGGCCTACGAGCAGTACTTC
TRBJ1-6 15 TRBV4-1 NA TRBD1 CASSRWGTGASPLHF TGCGCCAGCAGCCGATGGGGGACAGGGGCTTCACCCCTCCACTTT
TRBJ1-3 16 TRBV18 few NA CASSPVGPGTGNTIYF TGTGCCAGCTCACCAGTTGGCCCAGGGACTGGAAACACCATATATTTT
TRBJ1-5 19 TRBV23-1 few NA CASSRGTGTLKVGNQPQHF TGCGCCAGCAGTCGAGGGACCGGGACTCTCAAAGTGGGCAATCAGCCCCAGCATTTT
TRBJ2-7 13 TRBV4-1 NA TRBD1 CASSLLTGGEQYF TGCGCCAGCAGCCTTTTAACAGGGGGCGAGCAGTACTTC
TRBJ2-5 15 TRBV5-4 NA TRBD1 CASTATGGGGETQYF TGTGCCAGCACCGCGACAGGGGGCGGCGGAGAGACCCAGTACTTC
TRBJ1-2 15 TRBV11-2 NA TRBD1 CASSSYKDRDYGYTF TGTGCCAGCAGCTCTTACAAGGACAGGGACTATGGCTACACCTTC
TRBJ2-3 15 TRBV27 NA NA CASSFLRGGSDTQYF TGTGCCAGCAGTTTCCTCAGGGGTGGGTCAGATACGCAGTATTTT
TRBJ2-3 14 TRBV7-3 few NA CASSLTDSRGTQYF TGTGCCAGCAGCTTAACTGACTCCAGGGGTACGCAGTATTTT
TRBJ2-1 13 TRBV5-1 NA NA CASSPEGSGEQFF TGCGCCAGCAGCCCGGAGGGGTCCGGTGAGCAGTTCTTC
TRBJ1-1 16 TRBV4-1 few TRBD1 CASSPPRTGYHTEAFF TGCGCCAGCAGCCCTCCCAGGACAGGGTACCACACTGAAGCTTTCTTT
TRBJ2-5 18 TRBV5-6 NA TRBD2 CASSLFRGVAGDRETQYF TGTGCCAGCAGCTTGTTCCGAGGCGTAGCGGGAGATCGGGAGACCCAGTACTTC
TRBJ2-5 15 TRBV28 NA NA CASSLRVGGLETQYF TGTGCCAGCAGTTTGCGTGTCGGGGGGCTGGAGACCCAGTACTTC
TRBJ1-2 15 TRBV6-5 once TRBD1 CASSWTGTGDYGYTF TGTGCCAGCAGCTGGACCGGGACAGGGGACTATGGCTACACCTTC
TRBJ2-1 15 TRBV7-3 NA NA CASSLISGPYNGQFF TGTGCCAGCAGCTTAATTAGCGGTCCTTACAATGGGCAGTTCTTC
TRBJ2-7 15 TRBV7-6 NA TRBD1 CASSPGQGDRYEQYF TGTGCCAGCAGTCCTGGACAGGGGGATCGCTACGAGCAGTACTTC
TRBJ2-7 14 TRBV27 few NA CASSLSMGASEQYF TGTGCCAGCAGTTTATCCATGGGGGCCAGCGAGCAGTACTTC
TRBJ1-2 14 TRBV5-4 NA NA CASSARGKYYGYTF TGTGCCAGCAGCGCTAGGGGGAAGTACTATGGCTACACCTTC
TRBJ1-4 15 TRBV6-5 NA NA CASSYSGDRKEKLFF TGTGCCAGCAGTTACTCCGGAGACCGGAAAGAAAAACTGTTTTTT
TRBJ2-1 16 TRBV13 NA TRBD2 CASSSLASGGANEQFF TGTGCCAGCAGCTCCTTGGCGAGCGGGGGGGCGAATGAGCAGTTCTTC
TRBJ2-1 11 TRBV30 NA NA CAWSKSGEQFF TGTGCCTGGAGTAAAAGCGGCGAGCAGTTCTTC
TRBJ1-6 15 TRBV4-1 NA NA CASSQVGREFSPLHF TGCGCCAGCAGCCAAGTAGGACGGGAATTCTCACCCCTCCACTTT
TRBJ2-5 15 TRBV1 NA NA CTSSQGLAGVETQYF TGCACCAGCAGCCAAGGACTAGCGGGAGTAGAGACCCAGTACTTC
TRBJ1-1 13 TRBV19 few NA CASSIGQYGEAFF TGTGCCAGTAGTATTGGACAGTACGGTGAAGCTTTCTTT
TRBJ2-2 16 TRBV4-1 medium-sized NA CASSPGGGQGTGELFF TGCGCCAGCAGCCCAGGTGGTGGGCAGGGCACCGGGGAGCTGTTTTTT
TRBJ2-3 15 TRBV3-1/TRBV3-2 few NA CASSPTSTSTDTQYF TGTGCCAGCAGTCCAACTAGTACTAGCACAGATACGCAGTATTTT
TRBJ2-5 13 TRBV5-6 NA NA CASTQTARETQYF TGTGCCAGCACCCAGACAGCTAGAGAGACCCAGTACTTC
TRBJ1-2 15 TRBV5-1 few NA CASSLGAGLNYGYTF TGCGCCAGCAGCTTGGGGGCAGGTCTTAACTATGGCTACACCTTC
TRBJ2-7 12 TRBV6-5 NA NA CAARSAPYEQYF TGTGCCGCCCGTAGTGCCCCCTACGAGCAGTACTTC
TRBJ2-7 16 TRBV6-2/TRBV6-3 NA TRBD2 CASSYGTSGRRYEQYF TGTGCCAGCAGTTACGGGACTAGCGGGAGGCGCTACGAGCAGTACTTC
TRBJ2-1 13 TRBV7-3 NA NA CASSFERNNEQFF TGTGCCAGCAGCTTTGAGAGGAACAATGAGCAGTTCTTC
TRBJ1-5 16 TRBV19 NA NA CASSMTPPRANQPQHF TGTGCCAGTAGTATGACACCCCCCAGGGCGAATCAGCCCCAGCATTTT
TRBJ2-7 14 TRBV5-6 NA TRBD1 CASSSDRGGHEQYF TGTGCCAGCAGCAGCGACAGGGGCGGCCACGAGCAGTACTTC
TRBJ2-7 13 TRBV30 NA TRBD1 CAWSGDRGVEQYF TGTGCCTGGAGTGGGGACAGGGGGGTCGAGCAGTACTTC
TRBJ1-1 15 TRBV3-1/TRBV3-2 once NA CASSQGTGGNTEAFF TGTGCCAGCAGCCAAGGAACGGGGGGGAACACTGAAGCTTTCTTT
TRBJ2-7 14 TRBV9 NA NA CASSVGGIVHEQYF TGTGCCAGCAGCGTAGGTGGTATAGTCCACGAGCAGTACTTC
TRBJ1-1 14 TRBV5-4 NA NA CASSPGTGSTEAFF TGTGCCAGCAGCCCCGGGACTGGGAGCACTGAAGCTTTCTTT
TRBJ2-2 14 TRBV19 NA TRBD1 CASGQVPNTGELFF TGTGCCAGCGGACAGGTTCCGAACACCGGGGAGCTGTTTTTT